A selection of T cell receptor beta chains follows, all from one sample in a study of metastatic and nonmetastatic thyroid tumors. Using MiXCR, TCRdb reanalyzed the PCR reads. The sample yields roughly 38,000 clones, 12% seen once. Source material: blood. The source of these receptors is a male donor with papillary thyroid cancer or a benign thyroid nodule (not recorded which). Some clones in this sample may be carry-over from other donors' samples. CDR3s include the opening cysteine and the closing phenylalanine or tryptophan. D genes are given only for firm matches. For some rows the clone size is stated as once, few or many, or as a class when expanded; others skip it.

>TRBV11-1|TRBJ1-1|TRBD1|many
TGTGCCAGCAGCTCCTACAGGGGGAACACTGAAGCTTTCTTT
CASSSYRGNTEAFF
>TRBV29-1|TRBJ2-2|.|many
TGCAGCGTGGTGGGGCCTATGAACACCGGGGAGCTGTTTTTT
CSVVGPMNTGELFF
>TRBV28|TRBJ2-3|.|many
TGTGCCAGCAGTTCTGTGGGGGGCTACAGCACAGATACGCAGTATTTT
CASSSVGGYSTDTQYF
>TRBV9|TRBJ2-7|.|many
TGTGCCAGCAGCGTAGCTGGCGGGTACTCCTACGAGCAGTACTTC
CASSVAGGYSYEQYF
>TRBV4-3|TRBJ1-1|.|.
TGCGCCAGCAGCCAAACTGGACAGTTTGAAGCCTTCTTT
CASSQTGQFEAFF
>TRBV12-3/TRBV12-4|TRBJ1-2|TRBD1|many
TGTGCCAGCAGTGGACCGGGACAGGGAAACTATGGCTACACCTTC
CASSGPGQGNYGYTF
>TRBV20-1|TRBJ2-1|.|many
TGCAGTGCTTCGTTCTCTAGCTCCTACAATGAGCAGTTCTTC
CSASFSSSYNEQFF
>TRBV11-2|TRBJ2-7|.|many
TGTGCCAGCAGCTCCAGGGGCTGGTCCGGGTACGAGCAGTACTTC
CASSSRGWSGYEQYF
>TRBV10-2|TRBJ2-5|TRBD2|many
TGCGCCAGCAGTGGGGCTAGCGGGAACCAAGAGACCCAGTACTTC
CASSGASGNQETQYF
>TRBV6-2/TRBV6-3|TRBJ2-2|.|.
TGTGCCAGCATTGGGAGCGGACAATACACGGGGGAGCGGTTTTTT
CASIGSGQYTGERFF
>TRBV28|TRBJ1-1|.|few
TGTGCCAGCACGATCGACAGGCTGAACACTGAAGCTTCCTTT
CASTIDRLNTEASF
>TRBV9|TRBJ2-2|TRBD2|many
TGTGCCAGCAGCGTAGGCGCGGGAGGTAACACCGGGGAGCTGTTTTTT
CASSVGAGGNTGELFF
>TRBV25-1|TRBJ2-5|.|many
TGTGCCAGCAGTGACCCCACAGGGTGGGGGACCCAGTACTTC
CASSDPTGWGTQYF
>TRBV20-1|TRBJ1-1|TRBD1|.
TGCAGTGCTAGAGGAGGGGGCAGAGGGACTGAAGCTTTCTTT
CSARGGGRGTEAFF
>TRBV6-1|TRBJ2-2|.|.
TGTGCCAGCGCTCTCGGAGACCTTAACACCGGGGAGCTGTTTTTT
CASALGDLNTGELFF
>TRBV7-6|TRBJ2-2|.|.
TGTGCCAGCAGCTCCCCGGGGCCTCCCGGGGAGCTGTTTTTT
CASSSPGPPGELFF
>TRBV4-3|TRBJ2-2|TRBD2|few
TGCGCCAGCAGCCAAGATCTCTGGCGGGAGGGAACCGGGGAGCTGTTTTTT
CASSQDLWREGTGELFF
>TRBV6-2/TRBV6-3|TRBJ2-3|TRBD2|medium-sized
TGTGCCAGCAGGCTTAGCGGGAGCGGGTCAGATACGCAGTATTTT
CASRLSGSGSDTQYF